This T cell receptor beta chain was observed in a study of control samples from healthy donors and cancer patients. The CDR3 sequence is 13 residues long. V shed 2 bases and J shed 5 bases, with 7 bases lying between them. CDR1 and CDR2 from the germline V gene are SGHTA and FQGNSA. Measured with immunoSEQ multiplex PCR; TCRdb has only the in-frame clones, and not every one. Of about 160,000 clones detected, 96% appear once; the ten largest clones hold around 0.92%. Sequences were obtained from blood. This chain links TRBV7-2 with TRBJ1-5; D unclear. The sequence came from a woman in her 30s in good health. DNA for the CDR3: TGTGCCAGCAGCTTAAGGAGAGATCAGCCCCAGCATTTT. Protein product: CASSLRRDQPQHF.